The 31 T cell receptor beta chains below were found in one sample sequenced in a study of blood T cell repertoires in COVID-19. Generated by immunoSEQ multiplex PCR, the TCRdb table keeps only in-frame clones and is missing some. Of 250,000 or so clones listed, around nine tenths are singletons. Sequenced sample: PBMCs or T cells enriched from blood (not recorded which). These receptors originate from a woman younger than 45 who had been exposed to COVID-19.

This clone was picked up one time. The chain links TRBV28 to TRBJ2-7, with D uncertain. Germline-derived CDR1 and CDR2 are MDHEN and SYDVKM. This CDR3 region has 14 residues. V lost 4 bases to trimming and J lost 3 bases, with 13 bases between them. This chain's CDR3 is CASSSVGTYYEQYF. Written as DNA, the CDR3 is TGTGCCAGCAGTTCCGTGGGCACCTACTACGAGCAGTACTTC. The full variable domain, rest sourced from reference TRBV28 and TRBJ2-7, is DVKVTQSSRYLVKRTGEKVFLECVQDMDHENMFWYRQDPGLGLRLIYFSYDVKMKEKGDIPEGYSVSREKKERFSLILESASTNQTSMYLCASSSVGTYYEQYFGPGTRLTVT.

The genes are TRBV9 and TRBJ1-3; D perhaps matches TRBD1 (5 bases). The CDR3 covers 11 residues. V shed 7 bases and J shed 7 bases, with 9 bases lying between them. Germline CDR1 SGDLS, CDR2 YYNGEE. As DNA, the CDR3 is TGTGCCAGCGGGGGAGGGAACACCATATATTTT. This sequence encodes CASGGGNTIYF.

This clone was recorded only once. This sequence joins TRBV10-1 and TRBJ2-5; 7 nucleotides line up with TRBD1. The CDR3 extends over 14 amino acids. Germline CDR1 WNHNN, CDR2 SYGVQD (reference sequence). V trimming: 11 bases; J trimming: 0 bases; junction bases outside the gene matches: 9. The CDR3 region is CARPGGLDQETQYF. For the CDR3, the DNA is TGCGCCCGCCCAGGGGGATTGGACCAAGAGACCCAGTACTTC.

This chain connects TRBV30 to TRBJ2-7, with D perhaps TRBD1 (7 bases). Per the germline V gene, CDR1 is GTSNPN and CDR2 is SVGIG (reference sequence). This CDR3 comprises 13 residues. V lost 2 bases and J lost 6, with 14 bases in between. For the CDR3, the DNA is TGTGCCTGGAGTCAGACAGGGCGGGGCGAGCAGTACTTC. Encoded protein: CAWSQTGRGEQYF.

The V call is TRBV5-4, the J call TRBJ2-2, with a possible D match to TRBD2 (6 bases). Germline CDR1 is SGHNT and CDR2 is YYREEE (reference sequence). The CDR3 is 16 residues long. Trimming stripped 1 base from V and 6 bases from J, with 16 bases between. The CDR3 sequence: CASSLRPTGEAGELFF. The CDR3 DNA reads TGTGCCAGCAGCTTGCGGCCAACGGGGGAAGCCGGGGAGCTGTTTTTT.

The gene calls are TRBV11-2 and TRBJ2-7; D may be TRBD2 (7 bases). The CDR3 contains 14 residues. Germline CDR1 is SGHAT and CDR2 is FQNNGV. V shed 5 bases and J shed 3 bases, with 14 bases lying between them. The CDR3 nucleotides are TGTGCCAGCAGCGAAGGACTAGGGGGCTACGAGCAGTACTTC. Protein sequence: CASSEGLGGYEQYF.

CDR3 sequence: CASSENRAQDSGNTIYF. The CDR3 region has the DNA TGTGCCAGCAGTGAGAACAGGGCCCAGGACTCTGGAAACACCATATATTTT. The chain recombines TRBV28 with TRBJ1-3; tentatively, D is TRBD1 (6 bases). The CDR3 is 17 residues long. Germline CDR1 reads MDHEN; CDR2 reads SYDVKM. Trimming took 5 bases from V and 0 from J, leaving 17 bases between them.

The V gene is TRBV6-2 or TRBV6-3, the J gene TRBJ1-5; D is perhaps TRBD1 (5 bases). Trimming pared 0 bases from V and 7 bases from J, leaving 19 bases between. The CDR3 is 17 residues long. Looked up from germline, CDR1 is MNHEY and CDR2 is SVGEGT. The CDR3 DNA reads TGTGCCAGCAGTTACTCTACGGGGGTCCAAAATACCCAGCCCCAGCATTTT. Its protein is CASSYSTGVQNTQPQHF.

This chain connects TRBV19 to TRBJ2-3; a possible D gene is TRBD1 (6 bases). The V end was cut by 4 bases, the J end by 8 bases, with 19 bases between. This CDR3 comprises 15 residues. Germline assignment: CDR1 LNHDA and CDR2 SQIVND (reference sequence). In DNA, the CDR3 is TGTGCCAGTAGTACGGGCCTTAGCAGAGGGGGTACGCAGTATTTT. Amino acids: CASSTGLSRGGTQYF.

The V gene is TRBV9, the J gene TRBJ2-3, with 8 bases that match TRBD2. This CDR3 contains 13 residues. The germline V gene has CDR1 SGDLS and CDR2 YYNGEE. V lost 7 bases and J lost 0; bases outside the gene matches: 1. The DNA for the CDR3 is TGTGCCAGCGCTAGCGGGAGCACAGATACGCAGTATTTT. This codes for CASASGSTDTQYF. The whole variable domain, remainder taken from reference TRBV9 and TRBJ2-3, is DSGVTQTPKHLITATGQRVTLRCSPRSGDLSVYWYQQSLDQGLQFLIQYYNGEERAKGNILERFSAQQFPDLHSELNLSSLELGDSALYFCASASGSTDTQYFGPGTRLTVL.

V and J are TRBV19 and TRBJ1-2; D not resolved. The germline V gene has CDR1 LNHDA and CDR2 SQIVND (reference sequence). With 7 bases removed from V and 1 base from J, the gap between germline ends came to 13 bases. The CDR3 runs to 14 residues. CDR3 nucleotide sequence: TGTGCCAGTAATCCCGGAGTTTTTAACTATGGCTACACCTTC. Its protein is CASNPGVFNYGYTF.

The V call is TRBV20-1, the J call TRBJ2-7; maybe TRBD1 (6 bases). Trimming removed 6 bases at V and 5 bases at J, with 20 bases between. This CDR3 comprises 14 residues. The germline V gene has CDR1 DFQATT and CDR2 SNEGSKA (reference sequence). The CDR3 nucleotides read TGCAGTGCAAGTGGCTGGGGGCGTCACGACGAGCAGTACTTC. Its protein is CSASGWGRHDEQYF.

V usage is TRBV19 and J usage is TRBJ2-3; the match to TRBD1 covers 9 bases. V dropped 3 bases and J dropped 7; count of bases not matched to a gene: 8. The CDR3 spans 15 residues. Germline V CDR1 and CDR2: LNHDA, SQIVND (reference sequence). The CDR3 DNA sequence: TGTGCCAGTAGTATTGCGGGACAGGGTCCATATACGCAGTATTTT. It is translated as CASSIAGQGPYTQYF.

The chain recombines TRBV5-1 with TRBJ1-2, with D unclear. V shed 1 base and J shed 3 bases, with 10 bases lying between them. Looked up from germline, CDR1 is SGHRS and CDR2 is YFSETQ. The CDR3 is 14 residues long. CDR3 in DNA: TGCGCCAGCAGCTTGAGTCGGGGAGACTATGGCTACACCTTC. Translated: CASSLSRGDYGYTF.

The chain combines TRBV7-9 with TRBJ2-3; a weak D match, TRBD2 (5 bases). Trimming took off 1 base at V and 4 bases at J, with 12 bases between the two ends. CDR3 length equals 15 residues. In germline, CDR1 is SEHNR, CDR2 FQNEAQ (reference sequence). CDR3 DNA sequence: TGTGCCAGCAGCTTAGTTCGGGGAGCGGCAGATACGCAGTATTTT. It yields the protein CASSLVRGAADTQYF.

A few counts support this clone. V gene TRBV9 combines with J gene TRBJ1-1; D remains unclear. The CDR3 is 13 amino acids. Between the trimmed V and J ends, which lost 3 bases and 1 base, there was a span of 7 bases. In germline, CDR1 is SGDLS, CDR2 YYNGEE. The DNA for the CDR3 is TGTGCCAGCAGCGCGCTAGGGAACACTGAAGCTTTCTTT. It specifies CASSALGNTEAFF.

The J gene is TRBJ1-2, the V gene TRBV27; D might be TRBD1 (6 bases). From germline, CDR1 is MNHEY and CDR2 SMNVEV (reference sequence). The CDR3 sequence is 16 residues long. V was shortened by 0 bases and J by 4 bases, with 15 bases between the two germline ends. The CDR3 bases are TGTGCCAGCAGTTTATCGAGGGGGGGCCGGATCTATGGCTACACCTTC. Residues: CASSLSRGGRIYGYTF.

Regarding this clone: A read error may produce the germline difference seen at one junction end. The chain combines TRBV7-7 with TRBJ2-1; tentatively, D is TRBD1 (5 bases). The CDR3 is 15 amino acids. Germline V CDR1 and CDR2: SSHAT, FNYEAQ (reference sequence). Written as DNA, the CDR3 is TGTGCTAGCAGCTTAGGGCAGGGTATAGACCATGAGCAGTTCTTC. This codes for CASSLGQGIDHEQFF.

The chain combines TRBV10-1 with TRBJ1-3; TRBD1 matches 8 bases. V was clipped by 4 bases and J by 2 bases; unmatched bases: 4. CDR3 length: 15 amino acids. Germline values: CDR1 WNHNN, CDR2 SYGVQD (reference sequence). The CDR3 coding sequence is TGCGCCAGCAGTGCGGACAGGGCTACTGGAAACACCATATATTTT. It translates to CASSADRATGNTIYF.

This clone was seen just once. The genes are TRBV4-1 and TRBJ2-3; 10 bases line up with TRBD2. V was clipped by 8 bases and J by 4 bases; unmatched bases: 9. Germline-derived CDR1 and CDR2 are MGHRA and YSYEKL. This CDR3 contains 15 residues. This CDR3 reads CASRDTSGTADTQYF. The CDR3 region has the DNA TGCGCCAGCCGGGACACTAGCGGGACCGCAGATACGCAGTATTTT.

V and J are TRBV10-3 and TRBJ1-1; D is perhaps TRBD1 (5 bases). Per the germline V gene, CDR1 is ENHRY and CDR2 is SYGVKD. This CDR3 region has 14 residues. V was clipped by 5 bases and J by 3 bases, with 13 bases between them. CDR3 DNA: TGTGCCATCAGTTCAGCGGGGGTGGACACTGAAGCTTTCTTT. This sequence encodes CAISSAGVDTEAFF.

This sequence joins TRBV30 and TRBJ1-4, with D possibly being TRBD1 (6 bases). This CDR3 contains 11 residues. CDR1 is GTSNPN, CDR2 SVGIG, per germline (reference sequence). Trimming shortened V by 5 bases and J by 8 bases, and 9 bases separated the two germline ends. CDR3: CAWQGFEKLFF. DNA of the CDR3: TGTGCCTGGCAGGGGTTCGAAAAACTGTTTTTT.

The CDR3 region has the DNA TGTGCCAGCAGCCAATCCCGACAGGGGGCTATTCAGCCCCAGCATTTT. Amino acids: CASSQSRQGAIQPQHF. The chain combines TRBV3-1 (or the pseudogene TRBV3-2) with TRBJ1-5, with 10 nucleotides matching TRBD1. The CDR3 is 16 amino acids. Germline CDR1 and CDR2: LGHDT and YNNKEL (reference sequence). V lost 2 bases and J lost 6; bases outside the gene matches: 7.

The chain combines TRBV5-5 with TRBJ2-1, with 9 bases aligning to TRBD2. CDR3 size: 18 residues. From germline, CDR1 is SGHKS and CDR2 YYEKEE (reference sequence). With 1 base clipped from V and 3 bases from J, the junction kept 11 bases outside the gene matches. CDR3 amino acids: CASSLRPPSGTLYNEQFF. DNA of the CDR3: TGTGCCAGCAGCTTGCGTCCTCCTAGCGGGACCCTCTACAATGAGCAGTTCTTC.

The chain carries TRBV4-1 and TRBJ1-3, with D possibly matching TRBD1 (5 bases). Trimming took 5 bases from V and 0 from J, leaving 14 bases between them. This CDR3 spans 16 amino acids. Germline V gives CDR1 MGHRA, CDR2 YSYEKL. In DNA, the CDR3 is TGCGCCAGCAGCAACCGGGACTGGAGCTCTGGAAACACCATATATTTT. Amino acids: CASSNRDWSSGNTIYF.

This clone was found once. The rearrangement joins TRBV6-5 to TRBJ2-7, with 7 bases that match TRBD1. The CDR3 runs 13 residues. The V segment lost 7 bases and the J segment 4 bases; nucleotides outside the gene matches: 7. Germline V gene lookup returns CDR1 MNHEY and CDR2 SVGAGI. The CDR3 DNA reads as TGTGCCAGCACCCGCAGGGGGAATTACGAGCAGTACTTC. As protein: CASTRRGNYEQYF.

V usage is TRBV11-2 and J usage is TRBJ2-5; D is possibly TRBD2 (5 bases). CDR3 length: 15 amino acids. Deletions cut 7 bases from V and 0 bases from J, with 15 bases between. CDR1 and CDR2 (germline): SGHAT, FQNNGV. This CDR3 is CASTRGAAYQETQYF. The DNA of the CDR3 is TGTGCCAGCACCCGGGGTGCGGCGTACCAAGAGACCCAGTACTTC.

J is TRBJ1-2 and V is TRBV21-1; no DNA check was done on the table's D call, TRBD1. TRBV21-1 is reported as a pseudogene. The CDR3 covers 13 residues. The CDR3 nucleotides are TGTGCCAGCAGCAAAGCAGGGGTTGAAGGCTACACCTTC. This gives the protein CASSKAGVEGYTF.

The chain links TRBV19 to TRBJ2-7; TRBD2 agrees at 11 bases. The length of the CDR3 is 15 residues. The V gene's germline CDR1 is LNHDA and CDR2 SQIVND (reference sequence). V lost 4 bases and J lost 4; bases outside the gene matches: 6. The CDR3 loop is CASSNTGTSGYEQYF. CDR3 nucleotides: TGTGCCAGTAGTAACACCGGGACTAGCGGTTACGAGCAGTACTTC.

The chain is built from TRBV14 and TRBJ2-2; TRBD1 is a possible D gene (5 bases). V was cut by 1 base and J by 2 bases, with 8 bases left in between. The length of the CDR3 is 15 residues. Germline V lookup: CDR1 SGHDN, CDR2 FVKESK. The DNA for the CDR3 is TGTGCCAGCAGCCAAGTACAGGATAACACCGGGGAGCTGTTTTTT. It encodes CASSQVQDNTGELFF.

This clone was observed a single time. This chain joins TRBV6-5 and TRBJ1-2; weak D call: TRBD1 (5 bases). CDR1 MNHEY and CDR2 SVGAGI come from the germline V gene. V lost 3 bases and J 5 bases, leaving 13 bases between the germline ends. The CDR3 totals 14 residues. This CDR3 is CASSYLDSPYGYTF. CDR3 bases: TGTGCCAGCAGTTATCTTGACAGCCCTTATGGCTACACCTTC.